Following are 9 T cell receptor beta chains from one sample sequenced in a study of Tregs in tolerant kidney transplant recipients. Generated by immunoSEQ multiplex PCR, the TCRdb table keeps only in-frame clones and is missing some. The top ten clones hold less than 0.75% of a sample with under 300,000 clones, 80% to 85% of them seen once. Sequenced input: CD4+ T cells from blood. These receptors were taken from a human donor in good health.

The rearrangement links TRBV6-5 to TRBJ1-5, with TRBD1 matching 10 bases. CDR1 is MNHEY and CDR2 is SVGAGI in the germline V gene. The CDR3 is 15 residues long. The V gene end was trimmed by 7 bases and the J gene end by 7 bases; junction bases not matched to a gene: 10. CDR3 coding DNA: TGTGCCAGCACCCACGACAGGGGGCGCGGGCAGCCCCAGCATTTT. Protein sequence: CASTHDRGRGQPQHF.

In DNA form, the CDR3 reads TGTGCCAGCAGCTTAAAACCCGGTCCCTCGGAAGCTTTCTTT. It codes for CASSLKPGPSEAFF. V gene TRBV5-4 combines with J gene TRBJ1-1, with D uncertain. Per germline, CDR1 SGHNT and CDR2 YYREEE (reference sequence). CDR3 length: 14 amino acids. Between the trimmed V and J ends, which lost 2 bases and 8 bases, there was a span of 16 bases.

In nucleotides, the CDR3 is TGTGCCAGCAGCTGGCAGGAGGCAGATACGCAGTATTTT. It yields the protein CASSWQEADTQYF. The chain recombines TRBV7-9 with TRBJ2-3; a possible D gene is TRBD2 (5 bases). The germline CDR1 and CDR2 sequences are SEHNR and FQNEAQ (reference sequence). Trimming left V 4 bases short and J 4 bases short, with 9 bases between. The CDR3 sequence is 13 residues long. Variable domain in full (rest from reference TRBV7-9 and TRBJ2-3): DTGVSQNPRHKITKRGQNVTFRCDPISEHNRLYWYRQTLGQGPEFLTYFQNEAQLEKSRLLSDRFSAERPKGSFSTLEIQRTEQGDSAMYLCASSWQEADTQYFGPGTRLTVL.

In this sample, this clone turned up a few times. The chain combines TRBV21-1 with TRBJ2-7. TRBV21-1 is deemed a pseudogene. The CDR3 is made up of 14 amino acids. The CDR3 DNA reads TGTGCCAGCAGCATCGGGACGATACCCTACGAGCAGTACTTC. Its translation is CASSIGTIPYEQYF.

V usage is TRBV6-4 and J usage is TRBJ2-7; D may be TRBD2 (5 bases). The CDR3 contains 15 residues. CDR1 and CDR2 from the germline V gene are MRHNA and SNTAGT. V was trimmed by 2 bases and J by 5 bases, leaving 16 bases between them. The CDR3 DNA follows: TGTGCCAGCAGTGACAGTCCCCGGGGAACCAACGAGCAGTACTTC. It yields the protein CASSDSPRGTNEQYF.

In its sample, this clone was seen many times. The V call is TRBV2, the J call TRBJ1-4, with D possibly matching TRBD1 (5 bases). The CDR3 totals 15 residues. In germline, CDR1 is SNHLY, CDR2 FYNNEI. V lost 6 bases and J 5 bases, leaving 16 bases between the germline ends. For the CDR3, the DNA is TGTGCCAGCAGGTCCGAAAGGGGAGCGAATGAAAAACTGTTTTTT. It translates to CASRSERGANEKLFF.

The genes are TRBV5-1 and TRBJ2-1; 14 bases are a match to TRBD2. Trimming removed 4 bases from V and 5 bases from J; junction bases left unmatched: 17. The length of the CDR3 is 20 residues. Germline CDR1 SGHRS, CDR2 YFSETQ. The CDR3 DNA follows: TGCGCCAGCAGCATCGACCCGCCGACTAGCGGGAGGGCCGTCCACAATGAGCAGTTCTTC. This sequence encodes CASSIDPPTSGRAVHNEQFF.

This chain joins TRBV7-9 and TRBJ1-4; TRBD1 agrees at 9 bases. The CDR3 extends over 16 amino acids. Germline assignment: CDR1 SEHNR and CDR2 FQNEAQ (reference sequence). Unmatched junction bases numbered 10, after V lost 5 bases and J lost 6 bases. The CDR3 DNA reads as TGTGCCAGCAGCCCCTCTTACAGGGGGCCAGATGAAAAACTGTTTTTT. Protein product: CASSPSYRGPDEKLFF.

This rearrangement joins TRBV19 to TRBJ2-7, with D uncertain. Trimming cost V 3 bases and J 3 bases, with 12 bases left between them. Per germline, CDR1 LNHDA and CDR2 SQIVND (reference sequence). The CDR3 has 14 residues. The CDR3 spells CASSIGPPLYEQYF. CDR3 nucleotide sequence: TGTGCCAGTAGTATTGGCCCTCCCCTCTACGAGCAGTACTTC.